This entry lists 6 T cell receptor beta chains sequenced from one sample in a study of blood T cell repertoires in COVID-19. The method was immunoSEQ multiplex PCR; TCRdb's version includes in-frame clones alone and lacks a portion of them. In the table there are under 400,000 clones, around 87% of which are singletons. The sequenced sample was PBMCs or T cells enriched from blood (not recorded which). Receptors originate from a man aged 40-49 years in a cohort exposed to, infected with or recovered from COVID-19 (not recorded which).

V is TRBV6-5 and J is TRBJ2-7, with TRBD1 matching 9 bases. Germline values: CDR1 MNHEY, CDR2 SVGAGI. There are 15 residues in the CDR3. The trim removed 4 bases at V and 4 bases at J, leaving 8 bases unmatched. The CDR3 sequence is CASSSSGTGWYEQYF. The CDR3 bases are TGTGCCAGCAGTTCCTCCGGGACAGGGTGGTACGAGCAGTACTTC.

J is TRBJ1-4 and V is TRBV2; D gene ambiguous. Per germline, CDR1 SNHLY and CDR2 FYNNEI. Trimming pared 8 bases from V and 8 bases from J, leaving 15 bases between. The CDR3 length is 13 residues. CDR3 sequence reads: CASSGLRGEKLFF. CDR3 bases: TGTGCCAGCTCTGGACTGAGAGGGGAAAAACTGTTTTTT.

V and J are TRBV10-3 and TRBJ2-7; tentative D call: TRBD2 (5 bases). Trimming pared 9 bases from V and 4 bases from J, leaving 7 bases between. The CDR3 is made up of 10 amino acids. From germline, CDR1 is ENHRY and CDR2 SYGVKD. CDR3 DNA sequence: TGTGCCATACTAGTGTACGAGCAGTACTTC. It is translated as CAILVYEQYF.

The chain joins TRBV6-5 to TRBJ2-2, with TRBD1 identical over 8 bases. This CDR3 is 15 amino acids long. The V gene's germline CDR1 is MNHEY and CDR2 SVGAGI. V was clipped by 6 bases and J by 7 bases; unmatched bases: 10. The CDR3 protein is CASRAGTGVLGELFF. The CDR3 nucleotides read TGTGCCAGCAGGGCCGGGACAGGTGTACTCGGGGAGCTGTTTTTT.

This chain connects TRBV18 to TRBJ1-2; D gene unclear. CDR1 and CDR2 (germline): KGHSH, LQKENI. The CDR3 covers 12 residues. V was clipped by 3 bases and J by 5 bases, with 7 bases between them. CDR3 protein: CASSPIRYGYTF. As DNA, the CDR3 is TGTGCCAGCTCACCTATCAGATATGGCTACACCTTC.

The chain couples TRBV7-8 to TRBJ2-7, with 13 bases fitting TRBD2. The CDR3 sequence is 18 residues long. V trimming: 4 bases; J trimming: 2 bases; junction bases outside the gene matches: 11. The germline V gene has CDR1 SGHVS and CDR2 FQNEAQ. CDR3 sequence (DNA): TGTGCCAGCAGCTCCCGGACTAGCGGGAGAATTAGGACCTACGAGCAGTACTTC. Amino acid sequence: CASSSRTSGRIRTYEQYF. The full variable domain, its missing parts supplied by reference TRBV7-8 and TRBJ2-7, is GAGVSQSPRYKVAKRGQDVALRCDPISGHVSLFWYQQALGQGPEFLTYFQNEAQLDKSGLPSDRFFAERPEGSVSTLKIQRTQQEDSAVYLCASSSRTSGRIRTYEQYFGPGTRLTVT.